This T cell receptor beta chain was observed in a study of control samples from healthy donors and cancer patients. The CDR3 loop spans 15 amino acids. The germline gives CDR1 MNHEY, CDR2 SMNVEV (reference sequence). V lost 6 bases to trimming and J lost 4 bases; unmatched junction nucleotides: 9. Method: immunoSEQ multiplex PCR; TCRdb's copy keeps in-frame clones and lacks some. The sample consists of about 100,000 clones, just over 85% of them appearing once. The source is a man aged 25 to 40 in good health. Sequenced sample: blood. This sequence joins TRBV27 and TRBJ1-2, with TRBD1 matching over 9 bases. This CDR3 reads CASRTRDRALYGYTF. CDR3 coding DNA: TGTGCCAGCAGGACAAGGGACAGGGCGCTCTATGGCTACACCTTC.